These T cell receptor beta chains were read from a single sample in a study of T cells in Graves' hyperthyroidism and ophthalmopathy. TCRdb re-analysed the multiplex PCR reads in MiXCR, keeping a single row per CDR3 protein. The data show just over 550,000 distinct CDR3 sequences, just over 45% seen once. The specimen was peripheral blood or thyroid tissue (not recorded which). These receptor sequences come from a woman younger than 35 with Graves' hyperthyroidism. The CDR3 runs from the conserved cysteine through the conserved F or W. D genes are given only for firm matches. Only some rows state a clone size, as once, few, many or a class for expanded clones.

D,J,size,V,length,CDR3,DNA
-,TRBJ2-2,-,TRBV5-1,15,CASSLLGPYTGELFF,TGCGCCAGCAGCTTACTAGGTCCGTACACCGGGGAGCTGTTTTTT
TRBD2,TRBJ2-5,many,TRBV6-5,15,CASSQLLANQETQYF,TGTGCCAGCAGTCAGCTACTAGCGAACCAAGAGACCCAGTACTTC
-,TRBJ1-2,-,TRBV10-3,11,CAITGAYGYTF,TGTGCCATCACTGGGGCGTATGGCTACACCTTC
-,TRBJ1-5,-,TRBV24-1,13,CATSGVSNQPQHF,TGTGCCACAAGTGGGGTTAGCAATCAGCCCCAGCATTTT
-,TRBJ1-2,-,TRBV6-5,16,CAISYSVRGSAYGYTF,TGTGCCATCAGTTACTCTGTAAGGGGATCGGCCTATGGCTACACCTTC
-,TRBJ1-3,once,TRBV7-2,12,CACSLIGNTIYF,TGTGCCTGCAGCTTGATTGGGAACACCATATATTTT
-,TRBJ2-5,few,TRBV20-1,13,CSATRQLQETQYF,TGCAGTGCAACCCGACAGCTCCAAGAGACCCAGTACTTC
-,TRBJ2-5,-,TRBV7-8,14,CASSLYRFQETQYF,TGTGCCAGCAGCTTATACAGGTTCCAAGAGACCCAGTACTTC
-,TRBJ1-5,-,TRBV20-1,15,CSAQPLGRVRQPQHF,TGCAGTGCGCAACCACTGGGAAGGGTCCGTCAGCCCCAGCATTTT
TRBD1,TRBJ2-3,few,TRBV24-1,15,CATSDRDSRTDTQYF,TGTGCCACCAGTGATCGGGACAGCCGCACAGATACGCAGTATTTT
TRBD1,TRBJ1-4,-,TRBV20-1,15,CSARDLGGSDEKLFF,TGCAGTGCTAGAGATCTAGGGGGCAGCGATGAAAAACTGTTTTTT
TRBD1,TRBJ1-2,-,TRBV14,16,CASSHPSGQGYHGYTF,TGTGCCAGCAGCCACCCGAGCGGACAGGGGTACCATGGCTACACCTTC
-,TRBJ1-5,-,TRBV29-1,11,CSGVSNQPQHF,TGCAGCGGGGTTAGCAATCAGCCCCAGCATTTT
-,TRBJ2-2,-,TRBV10-3,16,CAISATGLVNTGELFF,TGTGCCATCAGTGCAACGGGCCTAGTAAACACCGGGGAGCTGTTTTTT
-,TRBJ1-1,-,TRBV5-1,15,CASSLVGRAFTEAFF,TGCGCCAGCAGCTTGGTAGGTCGGGCTTTCACTGAAGCTTTCTTT
-,TRBJ1-2,many,TRBV7-6,13,CASSLAAAYGYTF,TGTGCCAGCAGCTTAGCCGCAGCCTATGGCTACACCTTC
TRBD2,TRBJ2-7,few,TRBV7-8,15,CASPTAGVRTYEQYF,TGTGCCAGCCCCACTGCGGGGGTGAGGACCTACGAGCAGTACTTC
-,TRBJ1-6,few,TRBV5-1,12,CASSLMGSPLHF,TGTGCCAGCAGCTTAATGGGTTCACCCCTCCACTTT
-,TRBJ1-4,many,TRBV2,14,CASSEIQLNEKLFF,TGTGCCAGCAGTGAAATACAGCTAAATGAAAAACTGTTTTTT
-,TRBJ1-2,few,TRBV12-3/TRBV12-4,13,CASSFQSNYGYTF,TGTGCCAGCAGTTTTCAGAGCAACTATGGCTACACCTTC
TRBD1,TRBJ1-6,-,TRBV12-3/TRBV12-4,14,CASSRTGGGSPLHF,TGTGCCAGCAGTCGGACAGGGGGCGGTTCACCCCTCCACTTT
TRBD2,TRBJ2-7,-,TRBV4-1,15,CASSPNPGGSYEQYF,TGCGCCAGCAGCCCAAACCCGGGAGGATCCTACGAGCAGTACTTC
-,TRBJ2-7,few,TRBV7-2,13,CASSLRSADEQYF,TGTGCCAGCAGCTTAAGATCGGCGGACGAGCAGTACTTC
TRBD1,TRBJ1-1,many,TRBV25-1,13,CASTDGQVAEAFF,TGTGCCAGCACGGACGGACAGGTGGCTGAAGCTTTCTTT
-,TRBJ1-5,few,TRBV6-1,16,CASSQGPGYSNQPQHF,TGTGCCAGCAGCCAAGGCCCAGGGTATAGCAATCAGCCCCAGCATTTT
TRBD1,TRBJ2-5,-,TRBV29-1,14,CSVAPQGAQETQYF,TGCAGCGTTGCCCCACAGGGGGCCCAGGAGACCCAGTACTTC
-,TRBJ1-5,-,TRBV2,15,CASSAPLTGSQPQHF,TGTGCCAGCAGCGCCCCCCTGACTGGCAGTCAGCCCCAGCATTTT
-,TRBJ2-7,few,TRBV5-1,13,CASSLRQDYEQYF,TGCGCCAGCAGCTTGAGACAGGACTACGAGCAGTACTTC
-,TRBJ2-2,-,TRBV25-1,14,CASSDPWPTGELFF,TGTGCCAGCAGCGATCCCTGGCCCACCGGGGAGCTGTTTTTT
-,TRBJ1-4,-,TRBV25-1,13,CASRAGQNEKLFF,TGTGCCAGCAGAGCGGGGCAAAATGAAAAACTGTTTTTT
TRBD1,TRBJ2-6,-,TRBV15,18,CATSRGGTETSGANVLTF,TGTGCCACCAGCAGAGGGGGGACAGAAACCTCTGGGGCCAACGTCCTGACTTTC
TRBD1,TRBJ1-2,many,TRBV29-1,12,CSAAGTGTGYTF,TGCAGCGCAGCCGGGACAGGGACTGGCTACACCTTC
-,TRBJ1-4,-,TRBV7-8,16,CASSLDWLATNEKLFF,TGTGCCAGCAGCTTAGATTGGCTTGCAACTAATGAAAAACTGTTTTTT
TRBD2,TRBJ2-5,-,TRBV12-3/TRBV12-4,14,CASSSSGAQETQYF,TGTGCCAGCAGTTCTAGCGGGGCGCAAGAGACCCAGTACTTC
TRBD1,TRBJ2-2,-,TRBV2,17,CAKAPSTYGTVTGELFF,TGTGCCAAGGCCCCCTCCACCTACGGGACAGTCACCGGGGAGCTGTTTTTT
-,TRBJ1-4,-,TRBV12-3/TRBV12-4,15,CASSLIWGGGEKLFF,TGTGCCAGCAGTTTAATCTGGGGAGGAGGTGAAAAACTGTTTTTT
-,TRBJ2-3,-,TRBV7-3,12,CASSPGTDTQYF,TGTGCCAGCAGCCCCGGCACAGATACGCAGTATTTT
TRBD1,TRBJ1-4,-,TRBV29-1,14,CSVPSDRGNEKLFF,TGCAGCGTCCCTTCGGACAGGGGGAATGAAAAACTGTTTTTT
-,TRBJ1-2,-,TRBV29-1,13,CSVGDGWVGGYTF,TGCAGCGTTGGAGATGGATGGGTAGGAGGCTACACCTTC
-,TRBJ2-2,-,TRBV2,14,CASLLEEETGELFF,TGTGCCAGCCTACTAGAAGAGGAGACCGGGGAGCTGTTTTTT
TRBD1,TRBJ1-2,few,TRBV14,14,CASSQVGQNYGYTF,TGTGCCAGCAGCCAAGTGGGACAGAACTATGGCTACACCTTC
-,TRBJ1-4,few,TRBV9,16,CASSRRLGVTNEKLFF,TGTGCCAGCAGCCGTAGATTGGGTGTCACTAATGAAAAACTGTTTTTT
-,TRBJ1-5,many,TRBV10-3,14,CAISESGVGQPQHF,TGTGCCATCAGTGAGTCCGGGGTGGGTCAGCCCCAGCATTTT
TRBD2,TRBJ2-7,-,TRBV29-1,14,CSVEASGGTYEQYF,TGCAGCGTTGAGGCTAGCGGGGGGACCTACGAGCAGTACTTC
TRBD1,TRBJ1-2,-,TRBV2,15,CASSERQGAKYGYTF,TGTGCCAGCAGTGAACGACAGGGGGCAAAGTATGGCTACACCTTC
TRBD1,TRBJ1-1,-,TRBV7-2,14,CASSPREGATEAFF,TGCGCCAGCAGCCCGCGCGAGGGGGCCACTGAAGCTTTCTTT
-,TRBJ2-5,-,TRBV24-1,18,CATSAGEIAGTEPETQYF,TGTGCCACCAGTGCGGGGGAGATAGCCGGGACAGAGCCCGAGACCCAGTACTTC
TRBD1,TRBJ2-2,-,TRBV7-9,15,CASSIFRGNTGELFF,TGTGCCAGCAGCATTTTCAGGGGGAATACCGGGGAGCTGTTTTTT
-,TRBJ1-5,-,TRBV7-9,14,CASSLLGANQPRHF,TGTGCCAGCAGCTTACTAGGGGCAAATCAGCCCCGGCATTTT
-,TRBJ2-2,-,TRBV24-1,16,CATSDSRVPVAGELFF,TGTGCCACCAGTGACTCCCGGGTTCCAGTCGCCGGGGAGCTGTTTTTT
-,TRBJ2-3,once,TRBV20-1,12,CSAGFTSDTQYF,TGCAGTGCTGGATTCACATCGGATACGCAGTATTTT
-,TRBJ2-7,few,TRBV7-2,15,CASSPTGAGAHEQYF,TGTGCCAGCAGCCCTACGGGGGCGGGAGCCCACGAGCAGTACTTC
-,TRBJ1-2,-,TRBV12-3/TRBV12-4,12,CASSPQINGYTF,TGTGCCAGCAGTCCCCAGATTAATGGCTACACCTTC
-,TRBJ1-5,-,TRBV19,14,CASSISGSNQPQHF,TGTGCCAGTAGTATCTCCGGGAGCAATCAGCCCCAGCATTTT
-,TRBJ2-7,-,TRBV11-2,13,CASSRSTPNEQYF,TGTGCCAGCAGCCGTTCTACCCCTAATGAGCAGTACTTC
-,TRBJ1-1,many,TRBV29-1,12,CSVVTSVNEAFF,TGCAGCGTAGTCACTAGCGTAAATGAAGCTTTCTTT